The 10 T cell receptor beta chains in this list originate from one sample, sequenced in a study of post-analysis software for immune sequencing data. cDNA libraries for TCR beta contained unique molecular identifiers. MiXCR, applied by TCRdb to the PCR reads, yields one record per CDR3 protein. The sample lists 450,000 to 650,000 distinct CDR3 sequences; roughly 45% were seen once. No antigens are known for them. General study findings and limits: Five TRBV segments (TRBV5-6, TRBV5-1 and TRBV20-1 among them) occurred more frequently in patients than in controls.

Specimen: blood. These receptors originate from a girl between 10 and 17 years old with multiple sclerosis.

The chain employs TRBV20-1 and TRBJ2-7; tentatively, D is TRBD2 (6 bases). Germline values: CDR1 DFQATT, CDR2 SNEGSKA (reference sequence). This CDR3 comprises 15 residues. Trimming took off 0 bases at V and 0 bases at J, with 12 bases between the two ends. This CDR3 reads CSARDEGRISYEQYF. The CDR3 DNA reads TGCAGTGCTAGAGATGAGGGGAGGATCTCCTACGAGCAGTACTTC.

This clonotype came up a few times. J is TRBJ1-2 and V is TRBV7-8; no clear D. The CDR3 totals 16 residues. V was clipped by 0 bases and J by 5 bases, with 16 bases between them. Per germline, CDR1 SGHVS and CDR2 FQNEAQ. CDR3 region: CASSLANGYLEYGYTF. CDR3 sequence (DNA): TGTGCCAGCAGCTTAGCGAACGGGTATTTAGAATATGGCTACACCTTC.

The DNA for the CDR3 is TGTGCCAGCAGTCCCCAGCATAGCAATCAGCCCCAGCATTTT. Amino acid sequence: CASSPQHSNQPQHF. This chain links TRBV6-5 with TRBJ1-5; D not certain. In germline, CDR1 is MNHEY, CDR2 SVGAGI. V lost 5 bases, J lost 0 bases, and 8 bases lay in between. The CDR3 is made up of 14 amino acids.

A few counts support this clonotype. In DNA, the CDR3 is TGTGCCAGCTCACCGGGGCGGGAGCTACAGCATTTT. Protein: CASSPGRELQHF. This rearrangement joins TRBV18 to TRBJ1-5, with D possibly being TRBD1 (5 bases). The germline gives CDR1 KGHSH, CDR2 LQKENI. Trimming cost V 3 bases and J 13 bases, with 13 bases left between them. The CDR3 sequence is 12 residues long.

CDR3 region: CASSLSGGAFRETQYF. The CDR3 coding sequence is TGTGCCAGCAGCTTATCGGGGGGGGCCTTTCGAGAGACCCAGTACTTC. The rearrangement links TRBV7-7 to TRBJ2-5; 8 nucleotides agree with TRBD2. Germline CDR1 SSHAT, CDR2 FNYEAQ (reference sequence). The CDR3 totals 16 residues. J lost 4 bases, V lost 2 bases, and 9 bases had no gene match. Full variable domain (outside the CDR3, taken from reference TRBV7-7 and TRBJ2-5): GAGVSQSPRYKVTKRGQDVTLRCDPISSHATLYWYQQALGQGPEFLTYFNYEAQPDKSGLPSDRFSAERPEGSISTLTIQRTEQRDSAMYRCASSLSGGAFRETQYFGPGTRLLVL.

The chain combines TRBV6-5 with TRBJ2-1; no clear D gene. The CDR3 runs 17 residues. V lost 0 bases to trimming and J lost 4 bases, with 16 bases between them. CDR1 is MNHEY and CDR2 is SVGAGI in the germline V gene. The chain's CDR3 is CASSYSPQVPYYNEQFF. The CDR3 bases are TGTGCCAGCAGTTACTCGCCCCAGGTGCCTTATTACAATGAGCAGTTCTTC.

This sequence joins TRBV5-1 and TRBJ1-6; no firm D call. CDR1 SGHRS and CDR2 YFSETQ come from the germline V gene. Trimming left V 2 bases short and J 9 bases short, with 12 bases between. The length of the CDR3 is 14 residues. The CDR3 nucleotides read TGCGCCAGCAGCTTAACCGGAGACCGTTCACCCCTCCACTTT. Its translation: CASSLTGDRSPLHF.

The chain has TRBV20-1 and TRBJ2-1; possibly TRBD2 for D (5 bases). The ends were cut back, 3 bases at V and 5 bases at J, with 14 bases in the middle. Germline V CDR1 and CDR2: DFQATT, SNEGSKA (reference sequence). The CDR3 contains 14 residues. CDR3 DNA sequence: TGCAGTGCTAGCACGGGGTCCGCCCACAATGAGCAGTTCTTC. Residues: CSASTGSAHNEQFF.

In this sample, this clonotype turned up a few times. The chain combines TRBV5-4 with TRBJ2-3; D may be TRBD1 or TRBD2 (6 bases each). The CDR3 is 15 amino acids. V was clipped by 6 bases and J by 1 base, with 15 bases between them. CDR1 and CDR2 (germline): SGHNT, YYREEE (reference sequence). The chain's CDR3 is CASNLRGLRTDTQYF. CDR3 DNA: TGTGCCAGCAACCTTCGGGGGCTCCGCACAGATACGCAGTATTTT.

CDR3 protein: CASSLTADSGYTF. DNA of the CDR3: TGTGCCAGCAGCTTAACGGCAGATAGTGGCTACACCTTC. This chain uses TRBV7-3 with TRBJ1-2; D unclear. Per germline, CDR1 SGHTA and CDR2 FQGTGA. V gave up 0 bases and J gave up 7 bases, with 9 bases separating them. There are 13 residues in the CDR3.